The 3 T cell receptor beta chains given below trace back to one sample, sequenced in a study of CD8+CD57+ T cells in acquired aplastic anemia. Patients picked for sequencing had shown CD8+CD57+ cell expansion detected by flow cytometry. The study profiled TCR beta VDJ and CDR3 using genomic DNA as template. TCRdb fed the reads into MiXCR, producing one record per CDR3 protein. The sample holds about 200,000 distinct CDR3 sequences, 55% to 65% seen once. Specimen: sorted CD4+, CD8+, or CD8+CD57+ T cells (not recorded which) from PBMCs. The source of these receptors is a human donor with aplastic anemia.

The rearrangement links TRBV7-4 to TRBJ2-7; D not resolved. The CDR3 runs to 12 residues. The germline V gene encodes CDR1 SGHVT and CDR2 SQSDAQ. V was cut by 0 bases and J by 6 bases, with 6 bases left in between. The chain's CDR3 is CASSLAQSEQYF. The CDR3 coding sequence is TGTGCCAGCAGCTTAGCGCAATCCGAGCAGTACTTC.

V and J are TRBV7-9 and TRBJ2-5; the D gene is possibly TRBD2 (6 bases). Trimming pared 3 bases from V and 2 bases from J, leaving 16 bases between. The length of the CDR3 is 16 residues. Germline-derived CDR1 and CDR2 are SEHNR and FQNEAQ (reference sequence). CDR3 nucleotide sequence: TGTGCCAGCAGCTTGGCGGGACGGGGAAGGCAAGAGACCCAGTACTTC. This sequence encodes CASSLAGRGRQETQYF.

The V and J genes are TRBV5-1 and TRBJ2-7; 8 nucleotides align to TRBD1. The J call may be mistaken, given a closer DNA end match to TRBJ2-1. This CDR3 comprises 15 residues. Germline CDR1 and CDR2: SGHRS and YFSETQ. The DNA for the CDR3 is TGCGCCAGCAGCTTGGCGGTACAGGGGGTGGATGAGCAGTTCTTC. This translates into CASSLAVQGVDEQFF.